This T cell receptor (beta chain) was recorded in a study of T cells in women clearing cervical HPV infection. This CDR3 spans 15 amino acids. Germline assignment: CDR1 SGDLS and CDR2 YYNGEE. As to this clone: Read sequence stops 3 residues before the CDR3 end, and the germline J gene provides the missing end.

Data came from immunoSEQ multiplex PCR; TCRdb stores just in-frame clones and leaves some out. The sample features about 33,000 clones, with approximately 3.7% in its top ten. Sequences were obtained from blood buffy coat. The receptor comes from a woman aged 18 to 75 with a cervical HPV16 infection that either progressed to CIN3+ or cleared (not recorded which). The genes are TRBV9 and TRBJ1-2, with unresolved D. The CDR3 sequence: CASSVTLTELGGYTF. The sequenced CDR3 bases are TGTGCCAGCAGCGTAACCCTTACAGAGCTTGGAGGC.